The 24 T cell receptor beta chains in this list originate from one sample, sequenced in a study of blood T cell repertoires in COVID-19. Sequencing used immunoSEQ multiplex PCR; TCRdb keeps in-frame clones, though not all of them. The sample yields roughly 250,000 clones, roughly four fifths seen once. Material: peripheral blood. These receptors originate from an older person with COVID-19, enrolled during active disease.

In nucleotides, the CDR3 is TGCGCCAGCAGCCAAGATCATATCCCCGGAGCGGTCGCTCAGGACACCGGGGAGCTGTTTTTT. It is translated as CASSQDHIPGAVAQDTGELFF. The V and J genes are TRBV4-3 and TRBJ2-2, with a possible D match to TRBD2 (5 bases). The ends were cut back, 0 bases at V and 3 bases at J, with 26 bases in the middle. Germline CDR1 LGHNA, CDR2 YSLEER. The CDR3 runs to 21 residues.

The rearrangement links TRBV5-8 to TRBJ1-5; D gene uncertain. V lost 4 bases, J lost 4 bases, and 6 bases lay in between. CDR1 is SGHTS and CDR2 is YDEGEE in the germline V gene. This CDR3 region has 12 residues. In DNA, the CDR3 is TGTGCCAGCAGCCCCTTTAATCAGCCCCAGCATTTT. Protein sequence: CASSPFNQPQHF.

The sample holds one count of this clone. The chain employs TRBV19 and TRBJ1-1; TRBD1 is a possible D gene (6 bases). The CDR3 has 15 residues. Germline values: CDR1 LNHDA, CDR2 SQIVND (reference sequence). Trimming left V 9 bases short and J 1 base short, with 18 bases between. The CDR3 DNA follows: TGTGCCAGCCGAGAGAGGGGGTGGGGGAACACTGAAGCTTTCTTT. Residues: CASRERGWGNTEAFF.

CDR3 region: CASSGTVSSYEQYF. CDR3 sequence (DNA): TGTGCCAGCAGTGGGACAGTGAGCTCCTACGAGCAGTACTTC. This chain joins TRBV7-8 and TRBJ2-7, with 7 bases identical to TRBD1. The germline V gene has CDR1 SGHVS and CDR2 FQNEAQ. The V gene end was trimmed by 6 bases and the J gene end by 0 bases; junction bases not matched to a gene: 5. This CDR3 region has 14 residues.

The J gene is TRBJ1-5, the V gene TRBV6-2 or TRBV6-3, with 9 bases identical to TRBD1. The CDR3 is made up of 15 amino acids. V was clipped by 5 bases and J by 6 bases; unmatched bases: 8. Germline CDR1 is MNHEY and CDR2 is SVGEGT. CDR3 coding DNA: TGTGCCAGCAGTCAGGACAGGGGAGCACTTCAGCCCCAGCATTTT. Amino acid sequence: CASSQDRGALQPQHF.

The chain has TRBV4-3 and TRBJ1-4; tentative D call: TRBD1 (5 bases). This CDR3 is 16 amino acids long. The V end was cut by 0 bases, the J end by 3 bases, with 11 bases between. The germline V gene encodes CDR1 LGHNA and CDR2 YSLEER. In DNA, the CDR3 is TGCGCCAGCAGCCAAGATAACGGGGGGGCTAATGAAAAACTGTTTTTT. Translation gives CASSQDNGGANEKLFF.

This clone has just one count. Here the CDR3 DNA reads TGTGCCAGCAGTTACCGTGGAGTCACAACCTCCTACGAGCAGTACTTC. Translating it yields CASSYRGVTTSYEQYF. This chain connects TRBV6-2 or TRBV6-3 to TRBJ2-7; D not certain. CDR3 length equals 16 residues. Trimming removed 2 bases at V and 0 bases at J, with 14 bases between. The germline CDR1 and CDR2 sequences are MNHEY and SVGEGT.

The CDR3: CASSQGSGGLNEQFF. In DNA, the CDR3 is TGTGCCAGCAGCCAAGGTAGCGGGGGGCTCAATGAGCAGTTCTTC. V gene TRBV3-1 (or the pseudogene TRBV3-2) combines with J gene TRBJ2-1, with TRBD2 identical over 10 bases. The CDR3 contains 15 residues. Looked up from germline, CDR1 is LGHDT and CDR2 is YNNKEL (reference sequence). The trim removed 1 base at V and 6 bases at J, leaving 3 bases unmatched.

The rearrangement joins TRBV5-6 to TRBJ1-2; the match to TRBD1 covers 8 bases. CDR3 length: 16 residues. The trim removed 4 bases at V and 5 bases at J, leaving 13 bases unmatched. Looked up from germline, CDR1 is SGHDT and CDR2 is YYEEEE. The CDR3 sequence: CASSIRTGRLLYGYTF. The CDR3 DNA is TGTGCCAGCAGCATCCGGACAGGGAGGTTGCTTTATGGCTACACCTTC.

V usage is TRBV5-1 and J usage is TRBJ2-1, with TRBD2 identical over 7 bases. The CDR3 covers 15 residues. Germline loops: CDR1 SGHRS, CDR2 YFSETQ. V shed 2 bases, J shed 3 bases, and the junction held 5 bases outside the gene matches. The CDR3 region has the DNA TGCGCCAGCAGCTTAGCCAGCGGGATCTACAATGAGCAGTTCTTC. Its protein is CASSLASGIYNEQFF.

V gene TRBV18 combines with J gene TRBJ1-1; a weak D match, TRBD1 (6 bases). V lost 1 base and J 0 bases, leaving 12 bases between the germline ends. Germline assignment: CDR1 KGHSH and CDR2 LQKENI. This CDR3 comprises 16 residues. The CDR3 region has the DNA TGTGCCAGCTCACCACTAGGGGGTAGGATGAACACTGAAGCTTTCTTT. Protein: CASSPLGGRMNTEAFF. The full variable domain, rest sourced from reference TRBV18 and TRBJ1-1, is NAGVMQNPRHLVRRRGQEARLRCSPMKGHSHVYWYRQLPEEGLKFMVYLQKENIIDESGMPKERFSAEFPKEGPSILRIQQVVRGDSAAYFCASSPLGGRMNTEAFFGQGTRLTVV.

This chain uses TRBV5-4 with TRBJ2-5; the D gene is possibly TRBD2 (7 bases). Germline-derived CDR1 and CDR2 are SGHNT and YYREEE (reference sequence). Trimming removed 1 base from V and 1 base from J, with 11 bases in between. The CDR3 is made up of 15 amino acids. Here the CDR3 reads CASSLSAGAQETQYF. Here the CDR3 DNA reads TGTGCCAGCAGCTTGTCGGCGGGGGCCCAAGAGACCCAGTACTTC.

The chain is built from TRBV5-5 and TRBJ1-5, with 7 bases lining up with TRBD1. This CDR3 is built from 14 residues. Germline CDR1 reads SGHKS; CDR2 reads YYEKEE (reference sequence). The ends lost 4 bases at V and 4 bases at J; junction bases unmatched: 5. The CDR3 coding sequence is TGTGCCAGCAGCCCGGGACAGAGAAATCAGCCCCAGCATTTT. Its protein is CASSPGQRNQPQHF.

In DNA, the CDR3 is TGTGCCAGCAGACAACGGACTAGCGGCTCCTACGAGCAGTACTTC. It translates to CASRQRTSGSYEQYF. The chain links TRBV11-1 to TRBJ2-7, with TRBD2 matching over 10 bases. CDR1 SGHAT and CDR2 FQDESV come from the germline V gene (reference sequence). After removal of 6 bases from V and 0 bases from J, the junction contained 5 bases not matched to a gene. CDR3 length: 15 residues. Variable domain in full (rest from reference TRBV11-1 and TRBJ2-7): EAEVAQSPRYKITEKSQAVAFWCDPISGHATLYWYRQILGQGPELLVQFQDESVVDDSQLPKDRFSAERLKGVDSTLKIQPAELGDSAMYLCASRQRTSGSYEQYFGPGTRLTVT.

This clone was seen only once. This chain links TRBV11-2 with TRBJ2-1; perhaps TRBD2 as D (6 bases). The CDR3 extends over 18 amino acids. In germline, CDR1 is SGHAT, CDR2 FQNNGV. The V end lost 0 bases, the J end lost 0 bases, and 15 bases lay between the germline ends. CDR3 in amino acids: CASSLDSLSSDSYNEQFF. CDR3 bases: TGTGCCAGCAGCTTAGATTCCCTTTCTAGCGACTCCTACAATGAGCAGTTCTTC.

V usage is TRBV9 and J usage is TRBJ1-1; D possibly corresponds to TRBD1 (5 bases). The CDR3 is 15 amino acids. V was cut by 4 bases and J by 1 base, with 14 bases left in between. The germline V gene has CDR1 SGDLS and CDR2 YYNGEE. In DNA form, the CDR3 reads TGTGCCAGCAGCCCCCGGTGGGGGGGGAACACTGAAGCTTTCTTT. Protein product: CASSPRWGGNTEAFF.

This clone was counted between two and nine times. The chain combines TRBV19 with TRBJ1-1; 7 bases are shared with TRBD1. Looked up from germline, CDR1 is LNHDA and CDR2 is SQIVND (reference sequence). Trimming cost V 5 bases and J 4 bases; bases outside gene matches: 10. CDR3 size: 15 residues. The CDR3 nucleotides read TGTGCCAGTAGTGCCCGACAGGGCGGAGCCACTGAAGCTTTCTTT. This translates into CASSARQGGATEAFF.

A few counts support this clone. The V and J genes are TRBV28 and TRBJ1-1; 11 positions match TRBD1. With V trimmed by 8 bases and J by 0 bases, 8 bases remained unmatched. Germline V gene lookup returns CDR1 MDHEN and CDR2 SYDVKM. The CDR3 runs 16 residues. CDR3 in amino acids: CASGLGDRGMNTEAFF. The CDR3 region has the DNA TGTGCCAGCGGCCTTGGGGACAGGGGGATGAACACTGAAGCTTTCTTT.

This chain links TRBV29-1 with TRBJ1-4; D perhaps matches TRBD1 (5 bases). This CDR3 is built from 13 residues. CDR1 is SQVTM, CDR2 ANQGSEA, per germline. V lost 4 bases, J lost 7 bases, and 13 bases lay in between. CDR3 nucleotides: TGCAGCGTTGGATTGGGCACAGGTGAAAAACTGTTTTTT. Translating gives CSVGLGTGEKLFF.

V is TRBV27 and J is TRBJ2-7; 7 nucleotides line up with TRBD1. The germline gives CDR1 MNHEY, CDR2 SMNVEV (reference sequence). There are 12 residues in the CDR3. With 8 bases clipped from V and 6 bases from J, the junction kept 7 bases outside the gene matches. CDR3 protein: CASSTGLGEQYF. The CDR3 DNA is TGTGCCAGCTCGACAGGGCTGGGCGAGCAGTACTTC.

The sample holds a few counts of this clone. The CDR3 DNA follows: TGTGCCAGCAGCTTAAGGACTAGCGGACTCCAAGAGACCCAGTACTTC. Its translation is CASSLRTSGLQETQYF. The chain couples TRBV11-2 to TRBJ2-5, with TRBD2 matching 10 bases. The CDR3 is 16 residues long. J lost 1 base, V lost 2 bases, and 4 bases had no gene match. In germline, CDR1 is SGHAT, CDR2 FQNNGV.

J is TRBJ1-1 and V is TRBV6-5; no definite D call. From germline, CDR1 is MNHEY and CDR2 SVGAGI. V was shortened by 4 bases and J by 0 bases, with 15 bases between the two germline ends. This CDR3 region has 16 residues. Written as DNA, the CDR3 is TGTGCCAGCAGTTTTGGCGACCCGGGAATGAACACTGAAGCTTTCTTT. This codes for CASSFGDPGMNTEAFF.

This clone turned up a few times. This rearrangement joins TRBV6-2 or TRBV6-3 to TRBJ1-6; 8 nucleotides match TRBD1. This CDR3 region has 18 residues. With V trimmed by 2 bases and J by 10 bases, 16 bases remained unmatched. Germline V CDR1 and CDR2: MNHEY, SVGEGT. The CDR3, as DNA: TGTGCCAGCAGTTACACCGACAGGGGTTTCCCCCTTGGCTCACCCCTCCACTTT. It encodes CASSYTDRGFPLGSPLHF.

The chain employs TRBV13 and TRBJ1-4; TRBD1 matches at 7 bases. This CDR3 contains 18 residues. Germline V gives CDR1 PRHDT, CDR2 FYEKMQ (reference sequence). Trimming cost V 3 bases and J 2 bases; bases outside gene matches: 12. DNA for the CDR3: TGTGCCAGCAGCTTCTGGACCCTTCCAGGGGGGACTAATGAAAAACTGTTTTTT. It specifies CASSFWTLPGGTNEKLFF.